Listed here is a single T cell receptor (beta chain). Its target is unknown. Sequenced by immunoSEQ multiplex PCR; TCRdb stores in-frame clones only, minus some. The sample yields about 81,000 clones, around four fifths seen once. The data stem from a study of OX40 agonist ivuxolimab in advanced cancers. About the study: People in dose escalation had one of these cancers: hepatocellular carcinoma, melanoma, renal cell or head and neck cancer. Study results and caveats: At 0.1 to 3.0 mg/kg and by week 6, clonal expansion occurred in CD4+ and CD8+ blood T cells.

Germline CDR1 MDHEN, CDR2 SYDVKM. Unmatched junction bases numbered 9, after V lost 5 bases and J lost 5 bases. The CDR3 loop spans 15 amino acids. This TCR derives from an adult with an advanced solid tumor such as melanoma, head and neck, liver or kidney cancer. The sample consisted of CD4+ or CD8+ T cells sorted from blood, taken in a trial of the OX40 agonist ivuxolimab. V and J are TRBV28 and TRBJ1-5; 7 nucleotides align to TRBD1. The CDR3 loop reads CASSPADRAHQPQHF. For the CDR3, the DNA is TGTGCCAGCAGTCCGGCCGACAGGGCGCATCAGCCCCAGCATTTT.